The clone carrying this TCR beta chain came up a few times. CDR1 is MNHEY, CDR2 SVGAGI, per germline. The V end lost 10 bases, the J end lost 7 bases, and 17 bases lay between the germline ends. The CDR3 contains 14 residues. This sample was included in a study of cytomegalovirus exposure and HLA in healthy donors. The PCR employed 60 Vbeta primers together with 13 Jbeta primers. Repertoires were generated with immunoSEQ multiplex PCR, while TCRdb's copy carries only in-frame clones and drops some. The top ten hold around 6.4% of the sample, which has more than 65,000 clones, approximately 81% seen once.

The V call is TRBV6-5, the J call TRBJ1-6; D is ambiguous. This receptor was identified in a woman in her forties or fifties in good health and CMV-seropositive. The sequencing input was PBMCs. CDR3 coding DNA: TGTGCCACCAAGGGAGGGAACTGGAATTCACCCCTCCACTTT. Its protein product is CATKGGNWNSPLHF.